This TCR beta chain was obtained from a study of blood T cells in healthy people across ages (dated by TCRdb to between 2014 and 2017). Broadly, across the study: In model experiments, roughly one uniquely barcoded TCR beta cDNA molecule per two T cells was captured by template switching. Using deep sequencing normalized with unique cDNA molecular identifiers, the study measured how TCR beta repertoire diversity changes with age. Four age groups were formed from the donors: young (average about 16 years), middle-aged (approximately 40), aged (approximately 60) and long-lived (roughly 81). To avoid experimental bias, donors of different ages were spread randomly across the sequencing lanes. The study analyzed two additional independent replicas of 1 million unique cDNA reads from the same blood draw for two donors, one aged 18 to 30 and one aged 80 or older.

What the authors observed across the whole study: Compared with the aged group, the long-lived group had more naive CD4+ T cells, fewer expanded clones and increased TCR diversity, suggesting age selection. Bulk unsorted PBMC profiling prevented conclusive comparison of naive and antigen-experienced compartments. A strong correlation was found between observed TCR beta diversity and the percentage of naive T cells measured by flow cytometry. Estimates of total diversity based on one million sequenced T cells were regarded as lower bounds and as underestimates. The CMV infection status of donors was not known, potentially confounding age-related changes in expanded clonotypes. As age increased, observed TCR beta diversity per million T cells dropped in a roughly linear way, and a significant reduction was already evident by age about 40.

This clonotype was counted only a few times. Its target antigen remains unknown. Base qualities are missing; no much larger clone stands one base away. Library method: 5' RACE. Instrument used: Illumina HiSeq 2500. A second PCR of roughly 6 to 12 cycles was performed with a sample-barcoded 5' primer and a J-beta primer mix. A unique molecular identifier was introduced onto each TCR beta cDNA molecule by a template-switch 5' adaptor carrying 12 random nucleotides. Each sample yielded at least 2.5 million CDR3-containing paired-end reads. The Mint cDNA synthesis kit, primed by a TRBC-specific oligonucleotide, was used to synthesize first-strand cDNA from all RNA. All cDNA was treated with uracil-DNA glycosylase and then went through a first 18-cycle PCR with the universal primers M1SS and BC2_uni_R. The source study handled its data this way. Normalization of each sample was performed by random selection of 1 million high-quality reads, each carrying a distinct molecular identifier. Reads sharing molecular identifiers were discarded rather than binned into consensus sequences. CDR3 identification, clonotype clustering and error correction used MiTCR with a Q25 quality threshold and the strictest error-elimination algorithm. A nonparametric unseen species model using Euler transformation provided a lower-bound estimate of total TCR beta diversity. TCRdb trimmed public reads at Q25 via fastp, called clones via MiXCR and kept in-frame beta chains. Each CDR3 protein appears once, grouped with its most common genes and DNA. V and J calls and clone size were set by TCRdb, not the authors. For this sample there are 1.5 million or so distinct CDR3 sequences; around 40% appear just once. Jointly, the top ten make up just over 4% of the sample.

The donors were about 40 Caucasian individuals from Russia, aged 6 to 90 years, who were systemically healthy. Each donor gave about 9.7 milliliters of peripheral blood, drawn into EDTA-treated Vacutainer tubes. PBMCs were isolated by Ficoll-Paque density-gradient centrifugation, with at least 6.5 million obtained per sample. Trizol reagent was used to extract total RNA from PBMCs, with at least 5.5 micrograms per sample. Naive CD45RAhigh/CD27high T cell percentages were measured by flow cytometry on a PBMC aliquot from every donor. This TCR was sampled from a woman in her late teens or twenties in good health. Source material: blood.

The DNA sequence reads TGCGCCAGCAGCGCGGGACAACCCAGCTCCTACAATGAGCAGTTCTTC. Its coded protein is CASSAGQPSSYNEQFF. The rearrangement combines TRBV5-1 with TRBJ2-1, with the D gene tentatively TRBD1 or TRBD2, based on 6 matching bases in each. V loses 4 bases of germline sequence and J loses 0 bases, and the interval between the two ends is 14 bases. CDR3 length: 16 amino acids, cysteine to phenylalanine. Just the 48-base CDR3 DNA is kept, in frame starting at base 1. CDR1 and CDR2 (SGHRS, YFSETQ) derive from the germline V gene.